This T cell receptor (beta chain) was retrieved from a study of T cells after yellow fever vaccination. Germline CDR1 is SGHRS and CDR2 is YFSETQ. The CDR3 has 17 amino acids. J was trimmed by 2 bases and V by 1 base; bases with no gene match: 8. TCRdb fed the 5' RACE reads into MiXCR, producing one record per CDR3 protein. The sample lists 170,000 or so distinct CDR3 sequences; about 6.2% were seen once. Overall study results and limits: Peaking on day 5 versus 15, the secondary response was faster but weaker. CD4 and CD8 compartments shared a small share of clonotypes, likely from convergent recombination.

This clonotype showed up many times. Its matching antigen is unknown. The chain has TRBV5-1 and TRBJ2-3, with 9 bases lining up with TRBD1. The receptor comes from a man younger than 35 who received the YFV17D yellow fever vaccine. The specimen was CD4+ T cells sorted from PBMCs, collected on the day of the first yellow fever vaccination. CDR3 coding DNA: TGCGCCAGCAGCTTGTTTATGGGACAGGGATACACAGATACGCAGTATTTT. As protein: CASSLFMGQGYTDTQYF.